Given below is one TCR beta chain in context. The data derive from a study of cytomegalovirus exposure and HLA in healthy donors. This CDR3 comprises 14 residues. Germline CDR1 reads MRHNA; CDR2 reads SNTAGT. V shed 6 bases and J 9 bases; nucleotides not matched to a gene: 8. Primers included in the PCR were 60 Vbeta and 13 Jbeta primers. Some clones are missing from TCRdb's copy, which holds only in-frame ones; the method was immunoSEQ multiplex PCR. This table lists 100,000 to 150,000 clones. This receptor was identified in a woman aged 40 to 49 in good health and CMV-seropositive. The chain uses TRBV6-4 and TRBJ1-6, with 7 positions matching TRBD1. The sample taken for sequencing was PBMCs. The CDR3 is CASRIDRDGSPLHF. DNA of the CDR3: TGTGCCAGCAGGATCGACAGGGACGGTTCACCCCTCCACTTT.